This record concerns one TCR beta chain sequence. Trimming took off 0 bases at V and 6 bases at J, with 11 bases between the two ends. CDR3 length equals 15 residues. CDR1 is MNHNY and CDR2 is SVGAGI in the germline V gene (reference sequence). These data belong to a study of blood T cell repertoires in COVID-19. Libraries were prepared by immunoSEQ multiplex PCR; TCRdb keeps only in-frame clonotypes and omits some of them. The top ten clones hold more than 2% of a sample with some 150,000 clones, more than 75% of them seen once. The rearrangement links TRBV6-6 to TRBJ1-4; possible D gene TRBD1, 6 bases. The source material was peripheral blood. This TCR was recovered from a human donor with acute or convalescent COVID-19. The donor label of this sample is uncertain. This CDR3 is CASSYSGGTDEKLFF. The CDR3 coding sequence is TGTGCCAGCAGTTACTCAGGGGGAACAGATGAAAAACTGTTTTTT.